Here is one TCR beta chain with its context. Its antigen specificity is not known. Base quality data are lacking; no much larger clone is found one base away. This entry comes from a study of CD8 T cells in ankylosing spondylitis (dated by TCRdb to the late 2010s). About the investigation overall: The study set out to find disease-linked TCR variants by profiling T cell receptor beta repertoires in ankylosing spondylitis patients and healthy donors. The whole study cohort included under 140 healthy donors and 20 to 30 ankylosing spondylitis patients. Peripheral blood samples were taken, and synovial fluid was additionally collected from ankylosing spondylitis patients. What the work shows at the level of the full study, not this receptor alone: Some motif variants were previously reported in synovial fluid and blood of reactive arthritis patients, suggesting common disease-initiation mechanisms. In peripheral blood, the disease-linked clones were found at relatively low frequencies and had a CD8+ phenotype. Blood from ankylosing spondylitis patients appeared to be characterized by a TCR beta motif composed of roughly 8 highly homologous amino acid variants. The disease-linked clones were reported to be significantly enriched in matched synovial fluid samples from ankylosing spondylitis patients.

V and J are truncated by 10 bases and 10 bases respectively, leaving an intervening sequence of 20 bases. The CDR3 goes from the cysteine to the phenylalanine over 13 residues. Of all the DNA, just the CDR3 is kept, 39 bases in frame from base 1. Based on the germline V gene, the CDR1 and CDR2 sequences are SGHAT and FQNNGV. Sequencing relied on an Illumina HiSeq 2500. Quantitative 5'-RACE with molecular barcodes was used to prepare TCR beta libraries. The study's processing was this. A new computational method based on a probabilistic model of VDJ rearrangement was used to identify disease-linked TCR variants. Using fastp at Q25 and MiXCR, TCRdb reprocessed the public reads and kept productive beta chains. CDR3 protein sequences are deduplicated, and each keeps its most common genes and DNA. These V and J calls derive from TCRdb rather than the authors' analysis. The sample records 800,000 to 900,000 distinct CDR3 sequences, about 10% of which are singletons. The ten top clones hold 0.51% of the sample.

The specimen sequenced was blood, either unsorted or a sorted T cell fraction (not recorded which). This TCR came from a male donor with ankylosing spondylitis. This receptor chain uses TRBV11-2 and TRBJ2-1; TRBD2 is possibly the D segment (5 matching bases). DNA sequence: TGTGCCACCACCACGGACTGGAGTAGGGAGCAGTTCTTC. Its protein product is CATTTDWSREQFF. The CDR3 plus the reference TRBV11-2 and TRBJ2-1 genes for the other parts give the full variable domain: EAGVAQSPRYKIIEKRQSVAFWCNPISGHATLYWYQQILGQGPKLLIQFQNNGVVDDSQLPKDRFSAERLKGVDSTLKIQPAKLEDSAVYLCATTTDWSREQFFGPGTRLTVL.